This entry is about one TCR beta chain. Its target is unknown. At one boundary the junction diverges from the germline segment, which might be a read error. This sample was taken from a study of T cell repertoires in cytomegalovirus infection. In the study overall: CMV epitopes used comprised recently identified HLA-C-restricted ones and well-studied HLA-B-restricted ones. Matching HLA type and CMV infection were both indicated by public TCR beta signatures. Whole-study results and caveats: Across the ex vivo response, the dominant clonotypes were HLA-C-restricted CMV-specific TCR beta clonotypes. Summed frequency of public TCR beta families distinguished CMV carriers with the relevant HLA.

Germline V CDR1 and CDR2: SGHVS, FNYEAQ. The CDR3 runs 13 residues. Via MiXCR, TCRdb re-called the reads, giving one row per CDR3 protein. The table has about 890,000 distinct CDR3 sequences, approximately 31% seen once. The specimen comprised cultured CD8+ T cells from PBMCs, sampled from culture after CMV antigen stimulation. This chain connects TRBV7-6 to TRBJ1-1; no firm D call. The TCR sequence derives from a human donor in good health (CMV status not recorded). Some clones in this sample may be carry-over from other donors' samples. CDR3 amino acids: CASSWSLETEAFF. The CDR3 DNA follows: TGTGCTAGCAGCTGGAGTTTGGAGACTGAAGCTTTCTTT.